The clone carrying this TCR beta chain occurred a few times. These data belong to a study of cytomegalovirus exposure and HLA in healthy donors. Only in-frame clones appear in the TCRdb table, and some are missing; sequencing was by immunoSEQ multiplex PCR. The sample contains more than 250,000 clones, roughly 85% of which appear only once. V was shortened by 6 bases and J by 3 bases, with 12 bases between the two germline ends. The CDR3 sequence is 13 residues long. Looked up from germline, CDR1 is LNHDA and CDR2 is SQIVND (reference sequence). This TCR derives from a woman aged 18-35 years in good health and CMV-seronegative. This sequence joins TRBV19 and TRBJ2-7; a possible D gene is TRBD1 (6 bases). Sequenced: PBMCs. The CDR3: CASRMRGSYEQYF. The DNA of the CDR3 is TGTGCCAGTAGGATGAGGGGGAGCTACGAGCAGTACTTC.